The sequence of this T cell receptor (beta chain) was determined in a study of shared clonotypes between healthy human individuals. CDR1 is PRHDT and CDR2 is FYEKMQ in the germline V gene (reference sequence). This CDR3 contains 17 residues. V dropped 3 bases and J dropped 1 base, with 16 bases sitting between them. Using immunoSEQ multiplex PCR, the repertoire was profiled, and TCRdb retains in-frame clones only, with some absent. The sample has around 2,000,000 clones, about 95% seen once; the top ten hold 0.9% to 1.5%. As defined, naive CD8 cells were CD45RO-negative and positively selected for CCR7, with terminally differentiated effector memory CD45RA+ cells excluded.

V and J are TRBV13 and TRBJ2-1, with D possibly matching TRBD2 (6 bases). The receptor was derived from a young man in good health. The sample was naive CD8+ T cells sorted from blood. CDR3 nucleotides: TGTGCCAGCAGCTTTGACCGGGACGCGGGGTCCTACAATGAGCAGTTCTTC. Protein product: CASSFDRDAGSYNEQFF.